This TCR beta chain was retrieved from a study of blood T cell repertoires in COVID-19. This clone has more than one count but fewer than ten. The CDR3 length is 15 residues. Deletions cut 4 bases from V and 5 bases from J, with 15 bases between. The germline CDR1 and CDR2 sequences are MNHEY and SVGAGI. Generated by immunoSEQ multiplex PCR, the TCRdb table keeps only in-frame clones and is missing some. The profile shows 200,000 to 250,000 clones, 80% to 90% of them singletons. The clonotype originates from a woman aged 45-65 years who had been exposed to COVID-19. The chain has TRBV6-5 and TRBJ2-1; no definite D call. The sample was PBMCs or T cells enriched from blood (not recorded which). Here the CDR3 reads CASSSLSLPNNEQFF. Written as DNA, the CDR3 is TGTGCCAGCAGTTCCCTTAGTCTCCCTAACAATGAGCAGTTCTTC.